This TCR beta chain was found in a study of blood T cell repertoires in COVID-19. Study-wide background: There were acute and convalescent COVID-19 samples, and they came from the United States, Italy and Spain. Nucleic acid was either cDNA or gDNA, and it came from T cells, B-cell-depleted T cells, or PBMCs.

CDR1 is MGHRA and CDR2 is YSYEKL in the germline V gene. This CDR3 is 16 amino acids long. Trimming pared 2 bases from V and 3 bases from J, leaving 17 bases between. Clones were sequenced by immunoSEQ multiplex PCR, and TCRdb holds only the in-frame ones, with some missing. This table holds 150,000 to 200,000 clones, roughly 84% found once. The chain is built from TRBV4-1 and TRBJ2-7, with D maybe TRBD1 (6 bases). The specimen was peripheral blood. The TCR sequence derives from a human donor with acute or convalescent COVID-19. The donor label of this sample is uncertain. In DNA, the CDR3 is TGCGCCAGCAGCCAACTACCGGTAGACAGGATCTACGAGCAGTACTTC. It codes for CASSQLPVDRIYEQYF.